This TCR beta chain was recorded in a study of beta chain features in type 1 diabetes (dated by TCRdb to the late 2010s). Regarding the study in general: No differences in mean age, gender distribution, total cell number or subset yield were found between patients and healthy donors. A total of approximately 100 million sorted cells were examined across all samples, and the number of cells per subset was strongly correlated with RNA yield. In the study, recently diagnosed type 1 diabetes patients and matched healthy donors were compared on the TCRB repertoires of their sorted circulating CD4+ T cell subsets. Regulatory and stem cell-like memory subsets were isolated from only 8 patients and about 8 healthy donors, whereas naive and central memory subsets came from all 28 donors. What the work shows at the level of the full study, not this receptor alone: Because the HLA sub-analyses included only small numbers of individuals, any influence of HLA type on TCRB rearrangement was left unresolved. At VDJ recombination sites, patients with type 1 diabetes made fewer insertions and deleted more nucleotides, a pattern implying thymic rearrangement abnormalities. PCR might favor shorter templates, but patient and control samples were amplified and corrected together, so any skew would affect both groups equally. In all four CD4+ subsets, TCRB CDR3 length was moderately but significantly shorter in type 1 diabetes patients. Because cDNA was sequenced instead of genomic DNA, activated cells with high expression could be over-represented, although the groups did not differ in activation or CD3 levels. Naive, central memory and regulatory TCRB repertoires appeared more similar among patients than among healthy donors.

All of the isolated RNA was reverse transcribed with the High Capacity cDNA Reverse Transcription Kit, so expressed TCRB transcripts were sequenced. Deep immunoSEQ sequencing was applied to naive, central memory and regulatory T cell samples, giving an average of about 3.6 million total reads per sample. After sorted cells were lysed in RLT buffer, RNA was extracted with DNase-treated RNeasy Micro or Mini kits, with the choice depending on cell number. To prevent cross-contamination, each cell subset was processed individually, whereas patient and healthy donor samples were processed jointly. The immunoSEQ multiplex PCR was used to amplify TCRB sequences from cDNA, generating 87-bp fragments that spanned the CDR3 region. Sequencing of the amplicons was done on the Illumina HiSeq platform. The study's processing was this. Synthetic template baselines were used to correct PCR bias computationally, reads within Hamming distance 2 were collapsed together, and singletons that could not be merged were discarded. By aligning reads against IMGT, V, D and J genes, CDR3 length, and insertions or deletions at six rearrangement sites were assigned. Within each subset, clonotype counts were normalized to the number of sorted cells before true diversity and Gini coefficients were calculated with the tcR R package. Repertoire sharing was quantified using the overlap coefficient calculated on TCRB nucleotide sequences. Out-of-frame TCRB sequences from naive cells were analyzed to stand in for the pre-selection repertoire. Held by TCRdb, this immuneACCESS table contains in-frame sequences only and omits some clones. Under half of the omission traces to an unresolved V gene where checked; the cause of the rest is unknown. That table furnishes V, J and clone size, whereas the DNA furnished D and trimming. Here the sample has roughly 370,000 clones; about 15% occur a single time. In total, the top ten clones hold about 0.034% of the sample.

This clone showed up just a few times. Its antigen is still unknown. No much larger clone is present one base from it, and per-base qualities are unavailable. Each donor gave one peripheral blood draw, approximately 120 mL on average, collected into heparinised tubes. A BD FACSAria II and a panel including CD45RO, CCR7, CD25, CD127, CD95 and CD27 were used to sort naive, central memory, regulatory and stem cell-like memory CD4+ T cells. A purity above 98% was achieved for all sorted populations. PBMCs were isolated immediately by Lymphoprep density gradient centrifugation and stained directly without culture. So that batch effects would be minimized, each experiment stained and sorted samples in pairs, pairing one healthy donor with one patient. From the germline V gene, CDR1 is SGHRS and CDR2 is YFSETQ. Germline trimming: 1 base from V, 2 bases from J; junction bases outside gene matches: 7. The CDR3 runs 18 amino acids, cysteine and phenylalanine included. This entry keeps only the CDR3 DNA: 54 bases, framed from base 1.

The sample was naive CD4+ T cells from blood. The cell subset or site label on this specimen signifies: true naive CD4+ T cells. The source is a man aged 25 to 40 in good health. The chain was built from TRBV5-1 and TRBJ2-6; 9 of the junction bases match TRBD1. The CDR3 has the sequence CASSLTGQGSTGANVLTF. The base sequence is TGCGCCAGCAGCTTGACGGGACAGGGTAGCACTGGGGCCAACGTCCTGACTTTC.